The 3 T cell receptor beta chains presented below share a single source sample, sequenced in a study of graft-versus-host responses after intestinal transplantation. For these TCRs, the target antigens are not known. Some clones are missing from TCRdb's copy, which holds only in-frame ones; the method was immunoSEQ multiplex PCR. The sample lists about 96,000 clones; roughly 89% were seen once. The sample was unstimulated CD4+ T cells sorted from spleen or lymph node cells, taken before intestinal transplant. These receptor sequences come from a human donor who received an intestinal transplant.

This clone occurred once. V is TRBV27 and J is TRBJ1-2, with unresolved D. Germline V lookup: CDR1 MNHEY, CDR2 SMNVEV (reference sequence). This CDR3 region has 15 residues. The ends were cut back, 3 bases at V and 4 bases at J, with 15 bases in the middle. The chain's CDR3 is CASSFTNGPSYGYTF. CDR3 nucleotides: TGTGCCAGCAGTTTCACGAACGGACCCTCCTATGGCTACACCTTC.

This clone has a handful of counts. The chain joins TRBV6-6 to TRBJ2-7, with a weak D call TRBD2 (5 bases). The V and J ends lost 6 bases and 1 base respectively, with 7 bases between them. CDR1 MNHNY and CDR2 SVGAGI come from the germline V gene (reference sequence). This CDR3 has 12 amino acids. The CDR3 reads CASRRGSYEQYF. DNA for the CDR3: TGTGCCAGCAGACGAGGGTCCTACGAGCAGTACTTC.

The V call is TRBV7-9, the J call TRBJ2-3; D remains unclear. CDR1 and CDR2 (germline): SEHNR, FQNEAQ (reference sequence). The CDR3 totals 16 residues. V was shortened by 1 base and J by 0 bases, with 11 bases between the two germline ends. The CDR3 nucleotides are TGTGCCAGCAGCTTAGTTGGCTGGCCTAGCACAGATACGCAGTATTTT. Encoded protein: CASSLVGWPSTDTQYF.